The T cell receptor beta chain described here comes from a study of T cell repertoires and HLA-DP antigens. Concerning this clone: Its antigen remains unknown.

The ends were cut back, 2 bases at V and 2 bases at J, with 10 bases in the middle. This CDR3 has 13 amino acids. Germline V gene lookup returns CDR1 GTSNPN and CDR2 SVGIG (reference sequence). The data were produced by immunoSEQ multiplex PCR, yet TCRdb's version contains in-frame clones alone and is incomplete. Of approximately 100,000 clones listed, more than 75% are singletons. The chain employs TRBV30 and TRBJ2-7; D gene ambiguous. The clonotype originates from a man aged 45 to 65 in good health and CMV-seronegative. Sequencing was performed on CD4+ T cells from PBMCs. In DNA, the CDR3 is TGTGCCTGGAGTCGTCAAAATACCTACGAGCAGTACTTC. Its protein is CAWSRQNTYEQYF.